The text below deals with one T cell receptor (beta chain). The antigen it recognizes is unknown. Per-base qualities were not stored, and no clone one base away is much larger. From cysteine to phenylalanine, the CDR3 is 17 amino acids long. CDR3 DNA is the only sequence kept; it has 51 bases, read in frame from the first base. V was cut back by 0 bases and J by 1 base, leaving a gap of 16 bases between them. Sequences SGHRS (CDR1) and YFSETQ (CDR2) are obtained from the germline V gene. The sample comes from a study of T cells in localized non-small cell lung cancer (TCRdb year 2020). Some background on the complete study: T cell repertoires of approximately 250 early-stage NSCLC patients were analyzed, with tumors being compared against uninvolved tumor-adjacent lungs. The mean age of the NSCLC patients was about 62 years, with 130 or so men and around 100 women. All 240 or so NSCLC patients in the cohort were treatment-naive and had localized lung tumors that were resected. What the research found in general, with its limitations: Because multi-region tumor sequencing was not done, intratumor heterogeneity could not be ruled out. Higher T cell density in blood was associated with longer overall survival, whereas higher clonality in adjacent lung was associated with shorter survival. A median of roughly 58 of the top 100 tumor clones were detected in paired uninvolved adjacent lung, and some 29 of these tumor clones were also found among the top 100 clones of the paired uninvolved adjacent lung. Uninvolved tumor-adjacent lung showed the highest T cell clonality, higher than tumor, which suggests more focused antigenic responses in the uninvolved tumor-adjacent lung. Because the study design was exploratory, TCR variables were selected using unadjusted p-values without false-discovery rate correction.

At diagnosis, peripheral blood, uninvolved tumor-adjacent lung and tumor were collected and were preserved as a mix of fresh-frozen and FFPE material. For TCR repertoire profiling, blood samples were analyzed in the form of peripheral blood mononuclear cells. TCR beta CDR3 regions were sequenced from DNA using the immunoSEQ Assay. Processing in the source paper ran as follows. To compute T cell density, TCR beta template counts were normalized to usable DNA, which was estimated by amplifying housekeeping genes. Richness was estimated using the preseqR package, with extrapolation to 400,000 templates for PBMC samples and to 120,000 templates for tissue samples. Clonality was calculated as one minus Pielou's evenness. Differential abundance testing on productive amino-acid clonotypes, with a minimum total count of 5 and an alpha of 0.1, was used to identify tissue-enriched TCRs. The Jaccard Index and the Morisita Overlap Index were used to measure repertoire overlap between compartments. TCR beta CDR3s were clustered by GLIPH together with public tetramer-defined viral CDR3s, and at least three viral sequences plus V-gene enrichment were required for viral motifs. TCRdb limited this immuneACCESS table to in-frame rearrangements with V and J called. A share of clones is missing; checked studies link under half to unresolved V genes, and the rest is unexplained. V and J calls and clone size are as listed in that table; D and trimming were resolved from the DNA. Here the sample has about 18,000 clones; almost 85% occur a single time. Less than 40% of the sample is held by the ten biggest clonotypes.

The source is a male donor at least 60 years old with stage I lung adenocarcinoma. The chain uses TRBV5-1 and TRBJ1-1, with TRBD1 tentatively as D gene (6 bases match). The material sequenced was peripheral blood, taken before any cancer treatment. The bases are TGCGCCAGCAGCTTGGGAGGACAGCGCTTAGAGAACACTGAAGCTTTCTTT. Its protein reads: CASSLGGQRLENTEAFF.